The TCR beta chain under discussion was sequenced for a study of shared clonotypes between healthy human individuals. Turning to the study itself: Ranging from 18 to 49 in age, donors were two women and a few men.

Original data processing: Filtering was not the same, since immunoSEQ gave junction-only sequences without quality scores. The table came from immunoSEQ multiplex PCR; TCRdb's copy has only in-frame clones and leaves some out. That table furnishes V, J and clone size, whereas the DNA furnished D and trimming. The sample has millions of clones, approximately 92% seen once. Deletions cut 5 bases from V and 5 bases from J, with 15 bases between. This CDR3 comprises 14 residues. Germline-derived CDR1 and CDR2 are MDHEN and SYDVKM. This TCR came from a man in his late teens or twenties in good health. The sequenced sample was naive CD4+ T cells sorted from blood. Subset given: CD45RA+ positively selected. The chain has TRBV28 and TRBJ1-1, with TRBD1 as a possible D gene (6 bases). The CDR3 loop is CASSPTGRGTEAFF. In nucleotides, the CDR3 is TGTGCCAGCAGTCCCACGGGTAGGGGGACTGAAGCTTTCTTT.